Sequencing of this TCR beta chain was carried out in a study of T cells in women clearing cervical HPV infection. In the study overall: Donors had HPV16-related CIN3 or worse; 2 had invasive cancer. For cases, blood was sampled a median roughly 150 days after lesion detection, interquartile range roughly 80 to 220 days. HLA type could not be excluded as a confounder. Study-wide results and caveats: CIN3+ cases had significantly higher TCR repertoire richness than controls, but evenness did not differ.

In regard to this clone: The antigen remains undetermined. The DNA ends 3 residues before the CDR3 does, and the rest of the CDR3 is filled in from the germline J gene.

Measured with immunoSEQ multiplex PCR; TCRdb has only the in-frame clones, and not every one. In total, the table holds around 35,000 clones. V lost 8 bases and J 6 bases, leaving 20 bases between the germline ends. The CDR3 spans 14 residues. Germline V gene sequence: CDR1 MDHEN, CDR2 SYDVKM. This chain links TRBV28 with TRBJ2-7; D might be TRBD1 (5 bases). The sample was blood buffy coat. The clonotype was recovered from a woman aged 18 to 69 with a cervical HPV16 infection that either progressed to CIN3+ or cleared (not recorded which). The covered CDR3 bases are TGTGCCAGCTCTCTTTTCGCAGGGAACTCCGAG. Translated: CASSLFAGNSE. The entire CDR3 is CASSLFAGNSEQYF.